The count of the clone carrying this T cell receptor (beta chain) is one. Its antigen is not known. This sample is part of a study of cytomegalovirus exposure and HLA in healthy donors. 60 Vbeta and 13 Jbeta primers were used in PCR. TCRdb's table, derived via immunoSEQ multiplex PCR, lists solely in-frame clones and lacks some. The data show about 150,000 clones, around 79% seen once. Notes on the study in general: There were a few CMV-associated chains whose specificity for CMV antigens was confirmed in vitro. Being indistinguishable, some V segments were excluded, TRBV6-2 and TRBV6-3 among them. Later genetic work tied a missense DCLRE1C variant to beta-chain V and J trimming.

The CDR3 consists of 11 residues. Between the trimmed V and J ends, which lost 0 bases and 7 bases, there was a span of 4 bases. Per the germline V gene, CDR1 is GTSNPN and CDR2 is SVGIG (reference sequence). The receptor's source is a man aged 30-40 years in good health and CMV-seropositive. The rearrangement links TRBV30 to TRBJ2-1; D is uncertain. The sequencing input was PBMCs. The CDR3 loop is CAWSVRNEQFF. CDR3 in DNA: TGTGCCTGGAGTGTACGGAATGAGCAGTTCTTC.